The 15 T cell receptor beta chains below come from one sample, sequenced in a study of cytomegalovirus exposure and HLA in healthy donors. The PCR ran on 60 Vbeta and 13 Jbeta primers. The method was immunoSEQ multiplex PCR; TCRdb's version includes in-frame clones alone and lacks a portion of them. The repertoire includes 150,000 or so clones, 70% of them detected once, and approximately 2.3% sits in the top ten. What was sequenced was PBMCs. These receptors were collected from a woman aged 55-75 years in good health and CMV-seropositive.

The chain employs TRBV2 and TRBJ2-3; TRBD2 aligns across 7 bases. CDR1 and CDR2 from the germline V gene are SNHLY and FYNNEI. This CDR3 has 14 residues. V shed 6 bases, J shed 5 bases, and the junction held 8 bases outside the gene matches. The CDR3 region has the DNA TGTGCCAGCAGGCCGGGGGGAGCGGGAGATACGCAGTATTTT. It encodes CASRPGGAGDTQYF.

The genes are TRBV6-1 and TRBJ1-5; the D is unclear. The V gene's germline CDR1 is MNHNS and CDR2 SASEGT. Trimming pared 3 bases from V and 5 bases from J, leaving 14 bases between. CDR3 length equals 15 residues. This chain's CDR3 is CASSDSQRRYQPQHF. The CDR3 nucleotides are TGTGCCAGCAGTGACTCCCAGAGGAGGTATCAGCCCCAGCATTTT.

The rearrangement links TRBV6-5 to TRBJ1-2; 8 bases are a match to TRBD1. V trimming: 4 bases; J trimming: 8 bases; junction bases outside the gene matches: 12. The CDR3 totals 15 residues. Germline CDR1 MNHEY, CDR2 SVGAGI. For the CDR3, the DNA is TGTGCCAGCAGTTCTACTCACAGGGGGATCCGGGGCTACACCTTC. Translated: CASSSTHRGIRGYTF.

The J gene is TRBJ2-1, the V gene TRBV4-1, with D perhaps matching TRBD1 (6 bases). V dropped 2 bases and J dropped 4 bases, with 9 bases sitting between them. The CDR3 consists of 14 residues. Germline CDR1 reads MGHRA; CDR2 reads YSYEKL. The CDR3 DNA reads TGCGCCAGCAGCCAACTCACAGGGTACAATGAGCAGTTCTTC. This sequence encodes CASSQLTGYNEQFF.

The gene calls are TRBV5-6 and TRBJ1-2; the D gene is possibly TRBD1 (6 bases). Germline V gene sequence: CDR1 SGHDT, CDR2 YYEEEE. The V gene lost 2 bases and the J gene lost 2 bases, with 7 bases spanning the gap. This CDR3 spans 13 amino acids. CDR3 bases: TGTGCCAGCAGCTTCCAGGGGAACTATGGCTACACCTTC. This codes for CASSFQGNYGYTF. The entire variable domain, with the rest obtained from reference TRBV5-6 and TRBJ1-2, is as follows: DAGVTQSPTHLIKTRGQQVTLRCSPKSGHDTVSWYQQALGQGPQFIFQYYEEEERQRGNFPDRFSGHQFPNYSSELNVNALLLGDSALYLCASSFQGNYGYTFGSGTRLTVV.

The chain combines TRBV28 with TRBJ2-7; maybe TRBD1 (6 bases). This CDR3 contains 15 residues. Germline loops: CDR1 MDHEN, CDR2 SYDVKM. V was pared by 7 bases and J by 3 bases, with 19 bases between. The CDR3 loop reads CASTQEGHLNYEQYF. CDR3 nucleotide sequence: TGTGCCAGCACTCAAGAGGGACATCTGAACTACGAGCAGTACTTC.

This sequence joins TRBV7-9 and TRBJ2-6, with 8 bases identical to TRBD2. V trimming: 5 bases; J trimming: 1 base; junction bases outside the gene matches: 13. The CDR3 is 19 amino acids. CDR1 is SEHNR and CDR2 is FQNEAQ in the germline V gene (reference sequence). The CDR3: CASSPYSGSIRSGANVLTF. In nucleotides, the CDR3 is TGTGCCAGCAGCCCATACAGCGGGAGCATTAGGTCTGGGGCCAACGTCCTGACTTTC.

V and J are TRBV29-1 and TRBJ2-2; TRBD1 matches at 7 bases. The CDR3 sequence is 14 residues long. Germline CDR1 is SQVTM and CDR2 is ANQGSEA. V dropped 5 bases and J dropped 5; count of bases not matched to a gene: 8. For the CDR3, the DNA is TGCAGCGTTAGTCAGGGGGTTTGGACCGGGGAGCTGTTTTTT. Encoded protein: CSVSQGVWTGELFF.

This chain joins TRBV11-2 and TRBJ1-1, with D maybe TRBD1 (5 bases). V was pared by 5 bases and J by 1 base, with 11 bases between. Germline CDR1 SGHAT, CDR2 FQNNGV. This CDR3 spans 14 amino acids. The CDR3 is CASSQIDRNTEAFF. In nucleotides, the CDR3 is TGTGCCAGCAGCCAAATCGACAGGAACACTGAAGCTTTCTTT. The full variable domain, its missing parts supplied by reference TRBV11-2 and TRBJ1-1, is EAGVAQSPRYKIIEKRQSVAFWCNPISGHATLYWYQQILGQGPKLLIQFQNNGVVDDSQLPKDRFSAERLKGVDSTLKIQPAKLEDSAVYLCASSQIDRNTEAFFGQGTRLTVV.

This chain uses TRBV15 with TRBJ2-3; 8 nucleotides match TRBD1. J was trimmed by 5 bases and V by 3 bases; bases with no gene match: 4. Germline CDR1 is LNHNV and CDR2 is YYDKDF (reference sequence). The CDR3 has 14 residues. In DNA, the CDR3 is TGTGCCACCAGCAGCCGGACAGGGATAGATACGCAGTATTTT. Its protein is CATSSRTGIDTQYF.

J is TRBJ1-2 and V is TRBV5-4; 9 nucleotides line up with TRBD1. V was pared by 3 bases and J by 7 bases, with 13 bases of the junction left unmatched. The germline CDR1 and CDR2 sequences are SGHNT and YYREEE (reference sequence). CDR3 length equals 16 residues. CDR3 amino acids: CASSSLLGQGGSGYTF. The DNA of the CDR3 is TGTGCCAGCAGCTCCCTTCTGGGACAGGGAGGCTCTGGCTACACCTTC.

This chain connects TRBV19 to TRBJ1-1; D is undetermined. V gave up 4 bases and J gave up 3 bases, with 12 bases separating them. CDR3 length: 14 amino acids. The germline V gene has CDR1 LNHDA and CDR2 SQIVND (reference sequence). The DNA for the CDR3 is TGTGCCAGTAGTAGGGCGAGACGAGACACTGAAGCTTTCTTT. Translated, it gives CASSRARRDTEAFF.

The chain joins TRBV5-1 to TRBJ2-7, with D maybe TRBD1 (5 bases). The CDR3 has 15 residues. Per the germline V gene, CDR1 is SGHRS and CDR2 is YFSETQ. V shed 0 bases and J shed 0 bases, with 10 bases lying between them. This chain's CDR3 is CASSLGQPSSYEQYF. CDR3 DNA sequence: TGCGCCAGCAGCTTGGGACAGCCGAGCTCCTACGAGCAGTACTTC.

This rearrangement joins TRBV6-1 to TRBJ1-1; D gene unclear. The length of the CDR3 is 13 residues. Germline assignment: CDR1 MNHNS and CDR2 SASEGT. V was cut by 4 bases and J by 4 bases, with 10 bases left in between. The CDR3 coding sequence is TGTGCCAGCAGTGGAAGGCGGGGCACTGAAGCTTTCTTT. This codes for CASSGRRGTEAFF.

The V call is TRBV5-5, the J call TRBJ1-5; D not certain. The V and J ends lost 3 bases and 4 bases respectively, with 5 bases between them. Looked up from germline, CDR1 is SGHKS and CDR2 is YYEKEE (reference sequence). The CDR3 loop spans 12 amino acids. The CDR3 nucleotides read TGTGCCAGCAGCTCCACTAATCAGCCCCAGCATTTT. Protein product: CASSSTNQPQHF. The whole variable domain, remainder taken from reference TRBV5-5 and TRBJ1-5, is DAGVTQSPTHLIKTRGQQVTLRCSPISGHKSVSWYQQVLGQGPQFIFQYYEKEERGRGNFPDRFSARQFPNYSSELNVNALLLGDSALYLCASSSTNQPQHFGDGTRLSIL.